These T cell receptor beta chains were read from a single sample in a study of cytomegalovirus exposure and HLA in healthy donors. TCRdb keeps only in-frame clones here, not all; method: immunoSEQ multiplex PCR. The sample has approximately 110,000 clones, 70% to 85% seen once. Sequenced sample: PBMCs. Receptors were obtained from a young woman in good health and CMV-seronegative. Both conserved end residues are part of each CDR3. Fields, in order: D gene, clone size, J gene, V gene, CDR3 protein, CDR3 DNA. A D gene is named only where the DNA matches it firmly. Expanded clones get a size class; other rows say once, few or many, or leave the size out.

d_gene: .
abundance: .
j_gene: TRBJ2-1
v_gene: TRBV6-5
CDR3aa: CASSPVDRRDNEQFF
CDR3nt: TGTGCCAGCAGTCCGGTGGATAGGAGGGACAATGAGCAGTTCTTC

d_gene: TRBD2
abundance: .
j_gene: TRBJ2-3
v_gene: TRBV4-3
CDR3aa: CASSQDTGLAGSDTQYF
CDR3nt: TGCGCCAGCAGCCAAGACACGGGACTAGCGGGGTCAGATACGCAGTATTTT

d_gene: .
abundance: .
j_gene: TRBJ2-5
v_gene: TRBV6-5
CDR3aa: CASSYSAEGGETQYF
CDR3nt: TGTGCCAGCAGTTACTCCGCAGAGGGGGGGGAGACCCAGTACTTC

d_gene: TRBD1
abundance: .
j_gene: TRBJ1-3
v_gene: TRBV18
CDR3aa: CASSPPQGRIHGNTIYF
CDR3nt: TGTGCCAGCTCACCACCACAGGGGAGAATTCATGGAAACACCATATATTTT

d_gene: TRBD1
abundance: few
j_gene: TRBJ1-4
v_gene: TRBV6-1
CDR3aa: CASSVDREGEKLFF
CDR3nt: TGTGCCAGCAGTGTGGACAGGGAGGGTGAAAAACTGTTTTTT

d_gene: TRBD1
abundance: .
j_gene: TRBJ1-3
v_gene: TRBV28
CDR3aa: CASSPPVGTASGNTIYF
CDR3nt: TGTGCCAGCAGCCCTCCCGTCGGGACAGCTTCTGGAAACACCATATATTTT

d_gene: TRBD1
abundance: .
j_gene: TRBJ1-2
v_gene: TRBV7-9
CDR3aa: CASSPGTGLLFSGYTF
CDR3nt: TGTGCCAGCAGCCCGGGGACAGGGCTTTTATTTTCTGGCTACACCTTC

d_gene: .
abundance: .
j_gene: TRBJ1-4
v_gene: TRBV5-5
CDR3aa: CASSLEATNEKLFF
CDR3nt: TGTGCCAGCAGCTTGGAAGCGACTAATGAAAAACTGTTTTTT

d_gene: .
abundance: .
j_gene: TRBJ1-6
v_gene: TRBV11-2
CDR3aa: CASSLDTRFTLHF
CDR3nt: TGTGCCAGCAGCTTGGATACGCGGTTTACCCTCCACTTT

d_gene: TRBD1
abundance: .
j_gene: TRBJ2-7
v_gene: TRBV6-5
CDR3aa: CASSSGQGRGIEQYF
CDR3nt: TGTGCCAGCAGTTCCGGACAGGGTAGAGGCATCGAGCAGTACTTC

d_gene: .
abundance: .
j_gene: TRBJ2-7
v_gene: TRBV6-6
CDR3aa: CASSRRLDEQYF
CDR3nt: TGTGCCAGCAGTCGTAGACTAGACGAGCAGTACTTC

d_gene: TRBD2
abundance: .
j_gene: TRBJ2-7
v_gene: TRBV7-8
CDR3aa: CASSTLAGARYEQYF
CDR3nt: TGTGCCAGCAGCACACTAGCGGGAGCAAGATACGAGCAGTACTTC

d_gene: TRBD1
abundance: .
j_gene: TRBJ2-1
v_gene: TRBV7-2
CDR3aa: CASSLVFSGDRARNEQFF
CDR3nt: TGTGCCAGCAGCTTAGTCTTTTCGGGGGACAGGGCCCGAAATGAGCAGTTCTTC

d_gene: TRBD1
abundance: .
j_gene: TRBJ1-1
v_gene: TRBV11-3
CDR3aa: CASNPDRGLTEAFF
CDR3nt: TGTGCCAGCAACCCGGACAGGGGGCTCACTGAAGCTTTCTTT

d_gene: .
abundance: .
j_gene: TRBJ1-4
v_gene: TRBV6-5
CDR3aa: CASSQGWTNEKLFF
CDR3nt: TGTGCCAGCAGTCAGGGGTGGACTAATGAAAAACTGTTTTTT

d_gene: TRBD1
abundance: .
j_gene: TRBJ2-4
v_gene: TRBV11-3
CDR3aa: CASGQGDIQYF
CDR3nt: TGTGCCAGCGGACAGGGAGACATTCAGTACTTC

d_gene: .
abundance: .
j_gene: TRBJ2-2
v_gene: TRBV19
CDR3aa: CASSIRQGGTGELFF
CDR3nt: TGTGCCAGTAGTATTCGGCAGGGAGGCACCGGGGAGCTGTTTTTT

d_gene: .
abundance: .
j_gene: TRBJ1-2
v_gene: TRBV6-5
CDR3aa: CASSYSATNYGYTF
CDR3nt: TGTGCCAGCAGTTACTCGGCCACAAACTATGGCTACACCTTC

d_gene: .
abundance: .
j_gene: TRBJ2-1
v_gene: TRBV5-1
CDR3aa: CASSLVRGEINEQFF
CDR3nt: TGCGCCAGCAGCTTGGTTCGCGGGGAAATTAATGAGCAGTTCTTC

d_gene: TRBD1
abundance: .
j_gene: TRBJ2-1
v_gene: TRBV5-4
CDR3aa: CASSLDRVAEFF
CDR3nt: TGTGCCAGCAGCTTAGACAGGGTCGCGGAGTTCTTC

d_gene: TRBD1
abundance: few
j_gene: TRBJ2-3
v_gene: TRBV28
CDR3aa: CASRVQGPSTDTQYF
CDR3nt: TGTGCCAGCAGGGTACAGGGGCCTAGCACAGATACGCAGTATTTT

d_gene: TRBD2
abundance: .
j_gene: TRBJ2-3
v_gene: TRBV27
CDR3aa: CASSSLAGGADTQYF
CDR3nt: TGTGCCAGCAGTTCCCTAGCGGGAGGCGCAGATACGCAGTATTTT

d_gene: TRBD1
abundance: .
j_gene: TRBJ2-3
v_gene: TRBV19
CDR3aa: CATQTGASTDTQYF
CDR3nt: TGTGCCACTCAGACAGGGGCGAGCACAGATACGCAGTATTTT

d_gene: .
abundance: .
j_gene: TRBJ1-3
v_gene: TRBV27
CDR3aa: CASRSSGNTIYF
CDR3nt: TGTGCCAGCAGGAGCTCTGGAAACACCATATATTTT

d_gene: TRBD1
abundance: .
j_gene: TRBJ1-2
v_gene: TRBV30
CDR3aa: CAWLLPGQGYGYTF
CDR3nt: TGTGCCTGGTTGCTTCCGGGACAGGGCTATGGCTACACCTTC

d_gene: .
abundance: .
j_gene: TRBJ1-5
v_gene: TRBV19
CDR3aa: CASKGGVGNQPQHF
CDR3nt: TGTGCCAGTAAGGGAGGAGTGGGCAATCAGCCCCAGCATTTT

d_gene: TRBD1
abundance: .
j_gene: TRBJ1-1
v_gene: TRBV12-5
CDR3aa: CASGLVRQGGMGTEAFF
CDR3nt: TGTGCTAGTGGTTTGGTAAGGCAGGGGGGTATGGGCACTGAAGCTTTCTTT

d_gene: TRBD1
abundance: few
j_gene: TRBJ2-3
v_gene: TRBV15
CDR3aa: CATSRGPGQGKDTQYF
CDR3nt: TGTGCCACCAGCAGGGGACCGGGACAGGGTAAAGATACGCAGTATTTT

d_gene: TRBD2
abundance: .
j_gene: TRBJ2-2
v_gene: TRBV28
CDR3aa: CASVQGGRGFSGELFF
CDR3nt: TGTGCCAGCGTTCAGGGCGGGAGAGGTTTTTCCGGGGAGCTGTTTTTT

d_gene: TRBD2
abundance: .
j_gene: TRBJ2-1
v_gene: TRBV7-2
CDR3aa: CASSVAGGALYNEQFF
CDR3nt: TGTGCCAGCAGCGTTGCGGGGGGGGCTTTATACAATGAGCAGTTCTTC

d_gene: TRBD1
abundance: once
j_gene: TRBJ1-5
v_gene: TRBV15
CDR3aa: CATSRGRQGYQPQHF
CDR3nt: TGTGCCACCAGCAGGGGCCGACAGGGGTATCAGCCCCAGCATTTT

d_gene: .
abundance: .
j_gene: TRBJ2-3
v_gene: TRBV12-5
CDR3aa: CASGPKISADTQYF
CDR3nt: TGTGCTAGTGGTCCCAAGATTAGCGCAGATACGCAGTATTTT

d_gene: TRBD1
abundance: .
j_gene: TRBJ1-1
v_gene: TRBV18
CDR3aa: CASSPQGARPDTEAFF
CDR3nt: TGTGCCAGCTCACCACAGGGGGCGCGCCCGGACACTGAAGCTTTCTTT

d_gene: .
abundance: few
j_gene: TRBJ1-1
v_gene: TRBV2
CDR3aa: CASSGDLRAEAFF
CDR3nt: TGTGCCAGCAGCGGAGACTTACGGGCTGAAGCTTTCTTT

d_gene: TRBD1
abundance: .
j_gene: TRBJ1-5
v_gene: TRBV7-2
CDR3aa: CASSPYDRAQPQHF
CDR3nt: TGTGCCAGCAGCCCCTACGACAGGGCTCAGCCCCAGCATTTT

d_gene: TRBD1
abundance: .
j_gene: TRBJ2-1
v_gene: TRBV5-4
CDR3aa: CASSFGDSSYNEQFF
CDR3nt: TGTGCCAGCAGCTTTGGGGACAGCTCCTACAATGAGCAGTTCTTC

d_gene: TRBD2
abundance: few
j_gene: TRBJ2-7
v_gene: TRBV6-5
CDR3aa: CASSGLGSGKNEQYF
CDR3nt: TGTGCCAGCAGTGGCCTCGGTAGCGGGAAAAACGAGCAGTACTTC

d_gene: .
abundance: .
j_gene: TRBJ1-1
v_gene: TRBV27
CDR3aa: CASSLSGVRGTEAFF
CDR3nt: TGTGCCAGCAGTTTATCTGGTGTTAGGGGAACTGAAGCTTTCTTT

d_gene: .
abundance: .
j_gene: TRBJ2-1
v_gene: TRBV11-2
CDR3aa: CASSPGNSARDQFF
CDR3nt: TGTGCCAGCAGCCCCGGGAATTCTGCTAGGGATCAGTTCTTC

d_gene: .
abundance: .
j_gene: TRBJ1-6
v_gene: TRBV4-1
CDR3aa: CASSQPQAYNSPLHF
CDR3nt: TGCGCCAGCAGCCAACCCCAAGCTTATAATTCACCCCTCCACTTT

d_gene: TRBD1
abundance: .
j_gene: TRBJ1-5
v_gene: TRBV10-3
CDR3aa: CAISVTGSGDQPQHF
CDR3nt: TGCGCCATCAGCGTGACAGGGTCCGGGGATCAGCCCCAGCATTTT

d_gene: .
abundance: .
j_gene: TRBJ2-7
v_gene: TRBV10-3
CDR3aa: CAISGIDSEQYF
CDR3nt: TGTGCCATCAGTGGAATAGATTCCGAGCAGTACTTC

d_gene: .
abundance: .
j_gene: TRBJ2-7
v_gene: TRBV5-8
CDR3aa: CASSLRAKGSYEQYF
CDR3nt: TGTGCCAGCAGCTTGCGGGCAAAGGGGTCCTACGAGCAGTACTTC

d_gene: TRBD2
abundance: .
j_gene: TRBJ2-7
v_gene: TRBV7-9
CDR3aa: CASSRGLAGGPSYEQYF
CDR3nt: TGTGCCAGCAGCCGAGGACTAGCGGGAGGCCCCTCCTACGAGCAGTACTTC

d_gene: .
abundance: .
j_gene: TRBJ1-1
v_gene: TRBV6-1
CDR3aa: CASRSAGVNTEAFF
CDR3nt: TGTGCCAGCAGGTCGGCGGGGGTGAACACTGAAGCTTTCTTT

d_gene: .
abundance: .
j_gene: TRBJ1-2
v_gene: TRBV30
CDR3aa: CAWVGGSYTF
CDR3nt: TGTGCCTGGGTCGGGGGGAGCTACACCTTC

d_gene: TRBD2
abundance: .
j_gene: TRBJ2-7
v_gene: TRBV5-6
CDR3aa: CASSLTSGRSYEQYF
CDR3nt: TGTGCCAGCAGCTTAACTAGCGGGAGGTCCTACGAGCAGTACTTC

d_gene: .
abundance: .
j_gene: TRBJ1-1
v_gene: TRBV6-5
CDR3aa: CASSYSTRGRAEAFF
CDR3nt: TGTGCCAGCAGTTACTCGACGAGAGGGAGAGCTGAAGCTTTCTTT

d_gene: TRBD1
abundance: .
j_gene: TRBJ1-1
v_gene: TRBV11-2
CDR3aa: CASSLKLGTGYTEAFF
CDR3nt: TGTGCCAGCAGCTTAAAATTAGGGACAGGGTATACTGAAGCTTTCTTT

d_gene: .
abundance: .
j_gene: TRBJ2-7
v_gene: TRBV5-1
CDR3aa: CASSLHSTYEQYF
CDR3nt: TGCGCCAGCAGCTTGCATAGCACCTACGAGCAGTACTTC

d_gene: .
abundance: .
j_gene: TRBJ1-1
v_gene: TRBV11-3
CDR3aa: CASSLGGLNTEAFF
CDR3nt: TGTGCCAGCAGCTTAGGAGGATTGAACACTGAAGCTTTCTTT

d_gene: .
abundance: .
j_gene: TRBJ1-5
v_gene: TRBV21-1
CDR3aa: CASSKTTTGHTFNQPQHF
CDR3nt: TGTGCCAGCAGCAAAACGACGACGGGACACACTTTCAATCAGCCCCAGCATTTT

d_gene: .
abundance: few
j_gene: TRBJ1-5
v_gene: TRBV19
CDR3aa: CASSMQGGQPQHF
CDR3nt: TGTGCCAGTAGTATGCAGGGTGGTCAGCCCCAGCATTTT